This T cell receptor (beta chain) was identified in a study of radiotherapy plus CTLA-4 blockade in lung cancer (dated by TCRdb to 2017 to 2018). Study-level background: Among enrolled patients, approximately 18% had an objective response and 25% to 40% reached disease control. The study at large found these results: Increased serum interferon-beta after radiation, together with early dynamic changes in blood T cell clones, were reported to be the strongest predictors of response. TCR clones derived from tumors expanded in peripheral blood after treatment with radiotherapy and ipilimumab.

From the germline V gene, CDR1 is MNHNS and CDR2 is SASEGT. V loses 0 bases of germline sequence and J loses 3 bases, and the interval between the two ends is 12 bases. The CDR3 runs 16 residues from the cysteine to the phenylalanine. Solely the CDR3 DNA is kept, with 48 bases framed from the first base. This clone was recorded only once. There is no known antigen for this receptor. Within one base of it there is no much larger clone, and no base qualities were kept. In this study, focal radiation therapy paired with CTLA-4 blockade (ipilimumab) was tested in patients who had chemo-refractory metastatic non-small-cell lung cancer. Library method: the immunoSEQ multiplex PCR assay. Not all clones reach the TCRdb copy of this immuneACCESS table, which keeps in-frame sequences only. Checked studies attribute under half of the gap to unresolved V genes and leave the rest unexplained. The sample records around 110,000 clones, about four fifths of which are singletons. Roughly 3.5% of the sample comes from the top ten.

The source was peripheral blood, collected from a patient treated with radiotherapy plus ipilimumab. The receptor chain draws on TRBV6-1 and TRBJ1-5; no confident D gene assignment can be made. This receptor was taken from a human donor with non-small cell lung cancer that progressed on radiotherapy plus ipilimumab. Some clones in this sample may be carry-over from other donors' samples. The CDR3 loop reads CASSEAAATTNQPQHF. The nucleotide sequence reads as follows: TGTGCCAGCAGTGAAGCAGCTGCAACCACCAATCAGCCCCAGCATTTT.